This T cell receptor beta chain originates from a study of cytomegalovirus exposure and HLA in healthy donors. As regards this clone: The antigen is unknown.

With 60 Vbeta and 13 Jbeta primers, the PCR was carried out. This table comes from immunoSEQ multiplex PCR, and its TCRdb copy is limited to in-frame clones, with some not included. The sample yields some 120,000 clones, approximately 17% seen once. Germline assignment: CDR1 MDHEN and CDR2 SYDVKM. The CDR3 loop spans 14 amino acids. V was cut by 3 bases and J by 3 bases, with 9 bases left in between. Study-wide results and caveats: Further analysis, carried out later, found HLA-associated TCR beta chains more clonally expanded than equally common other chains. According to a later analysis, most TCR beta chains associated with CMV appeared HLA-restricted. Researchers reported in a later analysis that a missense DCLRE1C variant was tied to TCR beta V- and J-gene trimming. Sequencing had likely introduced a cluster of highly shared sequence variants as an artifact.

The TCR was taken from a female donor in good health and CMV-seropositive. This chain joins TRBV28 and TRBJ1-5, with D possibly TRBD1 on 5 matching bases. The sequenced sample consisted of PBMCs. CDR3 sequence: CASSFGGDNQPQHF. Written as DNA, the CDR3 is TGTGCCAGCAGTTTCGGGGGAGACAATCAGCCCCAGCATTTT. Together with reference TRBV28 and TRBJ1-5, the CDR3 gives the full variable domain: DVKVTQSSRYLVKRTGEKVFLECVQDMDHENMFWYRQDPGLGLRLIYFSYDVKMKEKGDIPEGYSVSREKKERFSLILESASTNQTSMYLCASSFGGDNQPQHFGDGTRLSIL.